This T cell receptor beta chain was found in a study of T cells in tuberculosis. Study summary: PBMC were archived before or within 7 days of starting treatment.

This clone appeared once. Method: immunoSEQ multiplex PCR; TCRdb's copy keeps in-frame clones and lacks some. Of approximately 53,000 clones in the sample, 90% to 95% were seen once. Time point reported: new active TB diagnosis, blood taken before or within 7 days of starting treatment. Active tuberculosis patients were new diagnoses, HIV-seronegative, South African, and aged 18 years or older. Each patient had positive sputum smear microscopy and/or positive culture. This sequence originates from an adult with tuberculosis. Source: PBMCs, taken at tuberculosis diagnosis.

In DNA, the CDR3 is TGTGCCAGCAGCTCCGGGACAGGGGTGAACACCGGGGAGCTGTTTTTT. Translating it yields CASSSGTGVNTGELFF. The chain links TRBV7-2 to TRBJ2-2, with 10 bases fitting TRBD1. Trimming removed 4 bases from V and 1 base from J; junction bases left unmatched: 3. The CDR3 totals 16 residues. Germline loops: CDR1 SGHTA, CDR2 FQGNSA.